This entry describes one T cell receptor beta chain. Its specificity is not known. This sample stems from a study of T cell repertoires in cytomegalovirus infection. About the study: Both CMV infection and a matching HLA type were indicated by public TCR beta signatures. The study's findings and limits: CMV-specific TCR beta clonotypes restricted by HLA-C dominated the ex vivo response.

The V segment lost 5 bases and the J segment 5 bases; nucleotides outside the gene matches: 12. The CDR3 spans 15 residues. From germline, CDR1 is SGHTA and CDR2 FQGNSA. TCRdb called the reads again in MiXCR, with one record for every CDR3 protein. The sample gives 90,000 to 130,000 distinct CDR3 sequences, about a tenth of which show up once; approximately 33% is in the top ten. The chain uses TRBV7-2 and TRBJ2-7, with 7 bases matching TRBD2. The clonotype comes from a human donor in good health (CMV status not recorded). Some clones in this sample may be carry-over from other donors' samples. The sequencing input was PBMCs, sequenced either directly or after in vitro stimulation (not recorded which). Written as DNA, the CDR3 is TGTGCCAGCAGCCCTGGGGGAGCGGGGAGGAACGAGCAGTACTTC. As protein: CASSPGGAGRNEQYF.